This record covers a single T cell receptor (beta chain). Antigen specificity is unknown. V was clipped by 7 bases and J by 2 bases; unmatched bases: 9. Germline lookup yields CDR1 WNHNN and CDR2 SYGVQD (reference sequence). The CDR3 runs to 16 residues. This record comes from a study of cytomegalovirus exposure and HLA in healthy donors. At the level of the study: There were a few hundred genotyped donors. Of these, roughly 82% fell in the genetic ancestry cluster associated with self-reported Caucasian donors. Whole-study results and caveats: In an earlier analysis, productive rearrangement rates for most beta V segments clustered near 87% or 30%.

Primers included in the PCR were 60 Vbeta and 13 Jbeta primers. Here immunoSEQ multiplex PCR was the method, and the copy in TCRdb shows in-frame clones only, minus some. The sample shows around 150,000 clones, 60% to 80% of them seen only once. This chain uses TRBV10-1 with TRBJ1-5, with 9 bases lining up with TRBD1. The source material was PBMCs. The sequence was obtained from a male donor in good health and CMV-seronegative. The CDR3 sequence is CASIGTGCGCNQPQHF. The CDR3 bases are TGCGCCAGCATCGGGACAGGGTGTGGGTGCAATCAGCCCCAGCATTTT.